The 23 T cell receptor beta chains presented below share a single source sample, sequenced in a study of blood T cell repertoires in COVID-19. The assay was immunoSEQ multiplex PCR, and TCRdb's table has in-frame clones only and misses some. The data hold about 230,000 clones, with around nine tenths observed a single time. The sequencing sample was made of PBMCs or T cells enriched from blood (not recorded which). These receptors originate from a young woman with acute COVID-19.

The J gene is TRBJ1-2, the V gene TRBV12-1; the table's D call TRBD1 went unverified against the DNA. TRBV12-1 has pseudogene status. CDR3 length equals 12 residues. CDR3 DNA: TGTGCCAGCAGCTTTCAGGGGGGAAGCTACACCTTC. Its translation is CASSFQGGSYTF.

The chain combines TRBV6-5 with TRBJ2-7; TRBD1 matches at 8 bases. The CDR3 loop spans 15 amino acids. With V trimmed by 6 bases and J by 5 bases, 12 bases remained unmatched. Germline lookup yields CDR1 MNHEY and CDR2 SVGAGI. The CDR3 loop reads CASSLRTGTSDEQYF. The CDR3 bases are TGTGCCAGCAGCCTGAGGACAGGGACATCGGACGAGCAGTACTTC.

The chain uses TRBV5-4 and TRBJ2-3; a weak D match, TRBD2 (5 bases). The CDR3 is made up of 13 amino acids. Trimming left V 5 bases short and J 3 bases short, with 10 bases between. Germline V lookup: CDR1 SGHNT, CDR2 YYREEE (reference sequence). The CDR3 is CASRTGFTDTQYF. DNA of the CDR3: TGTGCCAGCAGGACGGGGTTTACAGATACGCAGTATTTT.

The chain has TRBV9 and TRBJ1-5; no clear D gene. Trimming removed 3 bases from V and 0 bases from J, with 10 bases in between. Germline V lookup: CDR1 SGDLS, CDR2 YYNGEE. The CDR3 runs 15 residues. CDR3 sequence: CASSAAGFSNQPQHF. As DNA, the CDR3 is TGTGCCAGCAGCGCTGCCGGGTTTAGCAATCAGCCCCAGCATTTT.

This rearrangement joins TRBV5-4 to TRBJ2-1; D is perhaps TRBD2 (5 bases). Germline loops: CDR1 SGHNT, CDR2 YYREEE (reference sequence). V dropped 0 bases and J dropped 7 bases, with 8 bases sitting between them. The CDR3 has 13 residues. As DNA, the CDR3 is TGTGCCAGCAGCTTGGCGGGCGGGAATGAGCAGTTCTTC. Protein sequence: CASSLAGGNEQFF.

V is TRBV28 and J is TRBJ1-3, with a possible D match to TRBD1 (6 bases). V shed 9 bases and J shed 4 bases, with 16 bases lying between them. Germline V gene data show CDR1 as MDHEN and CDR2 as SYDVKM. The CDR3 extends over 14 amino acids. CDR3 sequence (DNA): TGTGCCAGTGAAACTCAGGGGTCGGGAAACACCATATATTTT. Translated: CASETQGSGNTIYF.

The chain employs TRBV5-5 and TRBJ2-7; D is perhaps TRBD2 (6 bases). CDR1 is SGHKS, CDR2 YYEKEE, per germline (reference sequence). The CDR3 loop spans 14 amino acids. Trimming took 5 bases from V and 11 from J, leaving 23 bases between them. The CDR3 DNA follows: TGTGCCAGCAGATCTCCGGGACTCCATTTGGCGGAGTACTTC. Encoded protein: CASRSPGLHLAEYF.

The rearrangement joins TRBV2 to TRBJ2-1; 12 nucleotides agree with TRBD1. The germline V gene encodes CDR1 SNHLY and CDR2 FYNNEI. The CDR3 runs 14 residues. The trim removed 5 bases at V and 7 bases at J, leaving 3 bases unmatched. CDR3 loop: CASSPGQGANEQFF. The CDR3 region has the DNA TGTGCCAGCAGTCCGGGACAGGGGGCGAATGAGCAGTTCTTC. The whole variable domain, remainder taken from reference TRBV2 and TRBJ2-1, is EPEVTQTPSHQVTQMGQEVILRCVPISNHLYFYWYRQILGQKVEFLVSFYNNEISEKSEIFDDQFSVERPDGSNFTLKIRSTKLEDSAMYFCASSPGQGANEQFFGPGTRLTVL.

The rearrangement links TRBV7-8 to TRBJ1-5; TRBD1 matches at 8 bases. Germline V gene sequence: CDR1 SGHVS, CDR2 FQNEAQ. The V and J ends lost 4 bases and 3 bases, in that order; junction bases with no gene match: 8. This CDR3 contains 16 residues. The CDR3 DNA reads TGTGCCAGCAGCTCCTACAGGGGGAACCTCAATCAGCCCCAGCATTTT. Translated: CASSSYRGNLNQPQHF.

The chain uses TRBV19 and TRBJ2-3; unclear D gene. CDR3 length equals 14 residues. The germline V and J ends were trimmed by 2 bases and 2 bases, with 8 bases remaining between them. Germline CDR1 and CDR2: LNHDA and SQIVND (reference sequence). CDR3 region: CASSISRSTDTQYF. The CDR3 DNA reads TGTGCCAGTAGTATATCCAGGTCCACAGATACGCAGTATTTT. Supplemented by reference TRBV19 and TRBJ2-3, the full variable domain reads DGGITQSPKYLFRKEGQNVTLSCEQNLNHDAMYWYRQDPGQGLRLIYYSQIVNDFQKGDIAEGYSVSREKKESFPLTVTSAQKNPTAFYLCASSISRSTDTQYFGPGTRLTVL.

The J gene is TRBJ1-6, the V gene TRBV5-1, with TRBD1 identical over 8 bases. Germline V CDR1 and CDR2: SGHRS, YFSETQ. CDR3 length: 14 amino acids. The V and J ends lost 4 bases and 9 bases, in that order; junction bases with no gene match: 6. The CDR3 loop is CASSPGQGGSPLHF. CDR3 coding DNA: TGCGCCAGCAGCCCAGGACAGGGAGGTTCACCCCTCCACTTT.

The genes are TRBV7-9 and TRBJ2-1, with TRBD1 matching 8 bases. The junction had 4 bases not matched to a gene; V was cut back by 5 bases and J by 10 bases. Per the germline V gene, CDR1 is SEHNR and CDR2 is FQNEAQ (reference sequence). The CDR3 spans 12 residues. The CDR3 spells CASSRTGSEQFF. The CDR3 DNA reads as TGTGCCAGCAGCAGGACAGGGTCAGAGCAGTTCTTC.

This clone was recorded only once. As DNA, the CDR3 is TGTGCCAGCAGTGAAAGTACCCCCGAGTTAGCTTTCTTT. Translated, it gives CASSESTPELAFF. The chain has TRBV2 and TRBJ1-1; no definite D call. The germline V gene has CDR1 SNHLY and CDR2 FYNNEI. The CDR3 runs 13 residues. Trimming shortened V by 2 bases and J by 10 bases, and 14 bases separated the two germline ends.

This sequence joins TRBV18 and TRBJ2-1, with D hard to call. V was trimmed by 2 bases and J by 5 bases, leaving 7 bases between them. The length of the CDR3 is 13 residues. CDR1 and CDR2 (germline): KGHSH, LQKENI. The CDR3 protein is CASSPGQHNEQFF. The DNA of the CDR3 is TGTGCCAGCTCACCAGGGCAGCACAATGAGCAGTTCTTC.

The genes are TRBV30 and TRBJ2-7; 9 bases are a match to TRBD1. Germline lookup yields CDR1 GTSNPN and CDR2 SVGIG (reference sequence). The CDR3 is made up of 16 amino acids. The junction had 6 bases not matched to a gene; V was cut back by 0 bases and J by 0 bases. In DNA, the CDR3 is TGTGCCTGGAGTGTGTGGGGACAGGGAAGCTCCTACGAGCAGTACTTC. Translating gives CAWSVWGQGSSYEQYF.

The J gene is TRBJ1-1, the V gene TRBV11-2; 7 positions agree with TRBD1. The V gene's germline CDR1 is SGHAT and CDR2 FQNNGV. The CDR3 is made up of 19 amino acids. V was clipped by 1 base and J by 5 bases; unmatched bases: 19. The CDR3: CASSLVKPGTVFMGTEAFF. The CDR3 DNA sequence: TGTGCCAGCAGCTTAGTGAAACCCGGGACAGTCTTTATGGGGACTGAAGCTTTCTTT.

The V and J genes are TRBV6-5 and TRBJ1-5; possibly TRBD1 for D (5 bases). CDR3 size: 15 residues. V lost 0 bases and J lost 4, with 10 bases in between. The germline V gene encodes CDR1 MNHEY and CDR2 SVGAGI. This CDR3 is CASSYSTVLNQPQHF. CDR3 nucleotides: TGTGCCAGCAGTTACTCGACAGTCTTAAATCAGCCCCAGCATTTT.

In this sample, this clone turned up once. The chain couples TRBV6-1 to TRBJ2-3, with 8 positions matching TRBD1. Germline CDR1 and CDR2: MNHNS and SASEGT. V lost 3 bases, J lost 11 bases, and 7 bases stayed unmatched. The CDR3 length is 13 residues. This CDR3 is CASSDQQGVGQYF. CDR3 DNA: TGTGCCAGCAGTGACCAACAGGGGGTCGGGCAGTATTTT.

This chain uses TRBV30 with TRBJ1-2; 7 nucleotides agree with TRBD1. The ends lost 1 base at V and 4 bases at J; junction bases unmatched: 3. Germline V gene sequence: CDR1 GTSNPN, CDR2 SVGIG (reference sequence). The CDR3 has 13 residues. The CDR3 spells CAWSDNRGYGYTF. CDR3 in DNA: TGTGCCTGGAGTGATAACAGGGGCTATGGCTACACCTTC.

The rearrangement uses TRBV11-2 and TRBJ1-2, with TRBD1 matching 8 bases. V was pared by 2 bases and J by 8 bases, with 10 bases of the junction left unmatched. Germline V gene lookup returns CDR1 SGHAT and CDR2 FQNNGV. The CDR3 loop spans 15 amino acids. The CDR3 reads CASSLSGGGVRGYTF. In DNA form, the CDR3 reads TGTGCCAGCAGCTTATCAGGGGGCGGGGTGCGGGGCTACACCTTC.

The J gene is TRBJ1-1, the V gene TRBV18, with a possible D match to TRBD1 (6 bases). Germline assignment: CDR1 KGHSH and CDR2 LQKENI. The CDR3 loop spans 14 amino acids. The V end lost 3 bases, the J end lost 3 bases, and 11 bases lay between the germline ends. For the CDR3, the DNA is TGTGCCAGCTCACCTTCCTACAGGGACACTGAAGCTTTCTTT. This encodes CASSPSYRDTEAFF.

The CDR3 DNA sequence: TGCGCCAGCAGCTTGGGAGGTCAGAGGGGCACAGATACGCAGTATTTT. This gives the protein CASSLGGQRGTDTQYF. The J gene is TRBJ2-3, the V gene TRBV5-1; D perhaps matches TRBD2 (5 bases). V was clipped by 0 bases and J by 1 base, with 12 bases between them. The CDR3 runs 16 residues. Germline values: CDR1 SGHRS, CDR2 YFSETQ.

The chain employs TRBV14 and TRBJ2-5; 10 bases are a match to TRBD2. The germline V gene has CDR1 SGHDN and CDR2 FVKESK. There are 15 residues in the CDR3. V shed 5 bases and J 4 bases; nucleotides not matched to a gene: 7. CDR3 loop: CASSFLAGAGETQYF. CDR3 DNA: TGTGCCAGCAGCTTCCTAGCGGGGGCAGGAGAGACCCAGTACTTC.